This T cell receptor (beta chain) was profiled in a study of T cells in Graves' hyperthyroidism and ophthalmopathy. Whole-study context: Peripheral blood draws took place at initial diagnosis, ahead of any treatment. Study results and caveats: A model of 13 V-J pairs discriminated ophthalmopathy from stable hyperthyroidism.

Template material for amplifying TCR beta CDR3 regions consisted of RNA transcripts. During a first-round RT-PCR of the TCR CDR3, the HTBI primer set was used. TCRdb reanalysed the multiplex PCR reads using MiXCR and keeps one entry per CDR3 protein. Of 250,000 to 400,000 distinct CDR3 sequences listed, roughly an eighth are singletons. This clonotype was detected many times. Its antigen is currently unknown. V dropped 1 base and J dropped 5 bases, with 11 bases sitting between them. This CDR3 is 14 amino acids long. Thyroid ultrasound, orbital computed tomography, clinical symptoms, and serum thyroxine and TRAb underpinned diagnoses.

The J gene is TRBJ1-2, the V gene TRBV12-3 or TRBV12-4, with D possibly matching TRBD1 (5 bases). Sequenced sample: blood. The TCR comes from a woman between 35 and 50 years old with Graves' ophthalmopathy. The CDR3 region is CASSLGGGPYGYTF. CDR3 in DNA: TGTGCCAGCAGTTTAGGCGGGGGTCCTTATGGCTACACCTTC.